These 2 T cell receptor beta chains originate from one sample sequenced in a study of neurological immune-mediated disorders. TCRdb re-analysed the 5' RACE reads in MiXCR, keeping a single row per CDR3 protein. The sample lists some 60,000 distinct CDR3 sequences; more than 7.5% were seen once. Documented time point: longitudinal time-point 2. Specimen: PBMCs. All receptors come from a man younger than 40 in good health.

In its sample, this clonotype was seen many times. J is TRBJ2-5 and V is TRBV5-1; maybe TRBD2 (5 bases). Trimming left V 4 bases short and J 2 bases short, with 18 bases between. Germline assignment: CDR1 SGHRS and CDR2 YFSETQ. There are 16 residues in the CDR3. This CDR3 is CASSPEVRADQETQYF. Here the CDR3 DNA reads TGCGCCAGCAGCCCGGAGGTACGGGCCGATCAAGAGACCCAGTACTTC. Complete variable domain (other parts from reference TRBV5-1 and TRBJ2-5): KAGVTQTPRYLIKTRGQQVTLSCSPISGHRSVSWYQQTPGQGLQFLFEYFSETQRNKGNFPGRFSGRQFSNSRSEMNVSTLELGDSALYLCASSPEVRADQETQYFGPGTRLLVL.

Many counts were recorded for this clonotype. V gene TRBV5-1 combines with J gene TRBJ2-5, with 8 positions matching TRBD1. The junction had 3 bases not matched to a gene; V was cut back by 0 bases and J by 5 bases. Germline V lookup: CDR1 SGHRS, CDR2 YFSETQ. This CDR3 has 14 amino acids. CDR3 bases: TGCGCCAGCAGCTTGGTTCCAGGGGGCGAGACCCAGTACTTC. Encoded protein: CASSLVPGGETQYF.